This TCR beta chain derives from a study of T-cell memory formation after mild COVID-19. Study as a whole: Most TCR clusters belonged to a single donor. Study-level points and caveats: Among clones peaking at day 37 in the second wave, SARS-CoV-2 specificity remained unconfirmed. The pre-infection memory compartment contained some responding clones, suggesting cross-reactive memory joined.

V shed 3 bases and J shed 10 bases, with 11 bases lying between them. Germline assignment: CDR1 SGHRS and CDR2 YFSETQ. The CDR3 has 12 amino acids. For this clonotype: The antigen is undetermined.

TCRdb passed the 5' RACE reads through MiXCR, listing each CDR3 protein once. The data show roughly 250,000 distinct CDR3 sequences, 15% to 20% seen once. This receptor was identified in a man younger than 30 who had mild COVID-19 (a few samples of this study predate the infection). Cell type and time point are not known. The chain employs TRBV5-1 and TRBJ2-1; a possible D gene is TRBD2 (7 bases). Input material: PBMCs or a T cell subset sorted from them (not recorded which). CDR3 loop: CASSWGGREQFF. DNA of the CDR3: TGCGCCAGCAGCTGGGGGGGCCGGGAGCAGTTCTTC.